This T cell receptor (beta chain) is from a study of neoadjuvant anti-PD-1 for oral cavity cancer. Clones were sequenced by immunoSEQ multiplex PCR, and TCRdb holds only the in-frame ones, with some missing. In the table there are about 39,000 clones, 60% to 80% of which are singletons. Time point reported: after neoadjuvant nivolumab, at surgical resection. These newly diagnosed stage II-IVA oral cavity squamous cell carcinoma patients had no prior systemic or radiation treatment. Regarding this clone: Its antigen is unidentified.

Germline CDR1 and CDR2: SEHNR and FQNEAQ (reference sequence). CDR3 size: 16 residues. V gave up 6 bases and J gave up 5 bases; unmatched junction bases: 13. Study-level findings and limits: Higher pretreatment Treg/Th17 ratios tracked higher pretreatment blood clonality.

The sequence was obtained from a person aged 40 to 85 with oral cavity squamous cell carcinoma. The sample here was PBMCs, taken after nivolumab (anti-PD-1) treatment. This rearrangement joins TRBV7-9 to TRBJ1-1; the match to TRBD1 covers 9 bases. DNA of the CDR3: TGTGCCAGCAGACCACGACAGGGGGAAGAGAGAACTGAAGCTTTCTTT. Translated: CASRPRQGEERTEAFF.